This T cell receptor beta chain was sequenced for a study of PD-1 blockade in classical Hodgkin lymphoma. Each and every patient relapsed after autologous stem cell transplantation, and patients got differing brentuximab vedotin exposure. By magnetic negative selection, CD8+ T cells were isolated from the thawed PBMCs. The CDR3 has 12 residues. Trimming removed 4 bases from V and 4 bases from J, with 8 bases in between. Germline CDR1 is SGHAT and CDR2 is FQNNGV. Some clones are missing from TCRdb's copy, which holds only in-frame ones; the method was immunoSEQ multiplex PCR. The sample records thousands of clones, less than 55% being singletons.

The sequencing used CD8+ T cells from blood, collected at baseline. The source is a human donor with classical Hodgkin lymphoma. V is TRBV11-2 and J is TRBJ2-7; D call uncertain. CDR3 amino acids: CASSWDEYEQYF. Here the CDR3 DNA reads TGTGCCAGCAGCTGGGATGAATACGAGCAGTACTTC.